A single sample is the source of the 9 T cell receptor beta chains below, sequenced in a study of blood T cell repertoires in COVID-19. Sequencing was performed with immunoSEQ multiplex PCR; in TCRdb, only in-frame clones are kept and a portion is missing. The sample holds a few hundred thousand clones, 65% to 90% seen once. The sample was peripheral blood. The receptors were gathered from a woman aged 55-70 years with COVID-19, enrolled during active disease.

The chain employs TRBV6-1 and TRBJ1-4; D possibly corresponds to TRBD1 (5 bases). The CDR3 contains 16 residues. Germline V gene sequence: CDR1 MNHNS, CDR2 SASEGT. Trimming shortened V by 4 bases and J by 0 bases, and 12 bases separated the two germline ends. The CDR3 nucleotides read TGTGCCAGCAGTGGGCAGTGGGGCTCAACTAATGAAAAACTGTTTTTT. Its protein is CASSGQWGSTNEKLFF.

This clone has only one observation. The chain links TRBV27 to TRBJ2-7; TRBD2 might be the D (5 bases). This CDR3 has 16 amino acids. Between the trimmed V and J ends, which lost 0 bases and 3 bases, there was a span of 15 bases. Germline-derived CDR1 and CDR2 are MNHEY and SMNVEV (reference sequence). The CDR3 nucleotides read TGTGCCAGCAGTTTATCGTCGGGGTATGGTAGCTACGAGCAGTACTTC. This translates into CASSLSSGYGSYEQYF.

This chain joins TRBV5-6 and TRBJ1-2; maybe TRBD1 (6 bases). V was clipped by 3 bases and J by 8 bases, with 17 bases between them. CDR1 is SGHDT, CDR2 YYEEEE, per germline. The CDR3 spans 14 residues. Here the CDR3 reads CASSSDRIRWGYTF. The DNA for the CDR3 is TGTGCCAGCAGCTCCGACAGGATAAGATGGGGCTACACCTTC.

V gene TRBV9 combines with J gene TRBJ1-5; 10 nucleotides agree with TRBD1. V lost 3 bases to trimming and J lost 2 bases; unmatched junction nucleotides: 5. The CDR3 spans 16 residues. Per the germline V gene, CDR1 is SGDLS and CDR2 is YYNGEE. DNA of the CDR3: TGTGCCAGCAGCGCTTCCGGGACAGGGGGCAATCAGCCCCAGCATTTT. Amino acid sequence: CASSASGTGGNQPQHF. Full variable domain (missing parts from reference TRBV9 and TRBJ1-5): DSGVTQTPKHLITATGQRVTLRCSPRSGDLSVYWYQQSLDQGLQFLIQYYNGEERAKGNILERFSAQQFPDLHSELNLSSLELGDSALYFCASSASGTGGNQPQHFGDGTRLSIL.

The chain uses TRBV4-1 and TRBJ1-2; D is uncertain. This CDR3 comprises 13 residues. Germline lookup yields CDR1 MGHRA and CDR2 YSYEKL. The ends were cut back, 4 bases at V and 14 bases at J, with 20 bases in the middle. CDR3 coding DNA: TGCGCCAGCAGCCTAGGAGGGCAGGCCGCGGAGACCTTC. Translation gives CASSLGGQAAETF.

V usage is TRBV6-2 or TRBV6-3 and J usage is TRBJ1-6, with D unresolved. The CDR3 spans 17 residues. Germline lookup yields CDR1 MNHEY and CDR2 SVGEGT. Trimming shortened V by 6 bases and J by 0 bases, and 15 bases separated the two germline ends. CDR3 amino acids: CASSLSGLSSYNSPLHF. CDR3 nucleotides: TGTGCCAGCAGCCTAAGTGGACTGAGCTCCTATAATTCACCCCTCCACTTT.

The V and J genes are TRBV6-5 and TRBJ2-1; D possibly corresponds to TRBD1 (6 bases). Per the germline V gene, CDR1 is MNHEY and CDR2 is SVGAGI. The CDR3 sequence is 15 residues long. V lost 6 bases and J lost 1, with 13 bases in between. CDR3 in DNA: TGTGCCAGCAGCCCCGCCAGGGGATCCTACAATGAGCAGTTCTTC. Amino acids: CASSPARGSYNEQFF.

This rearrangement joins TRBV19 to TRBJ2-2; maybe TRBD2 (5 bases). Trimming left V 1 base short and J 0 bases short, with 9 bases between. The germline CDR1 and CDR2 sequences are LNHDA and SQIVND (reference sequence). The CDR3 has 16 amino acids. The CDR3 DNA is TGTGCCAGTAGTATAGCAGAGGGAGCGAACACCGGGGAGCTGTTTTTT. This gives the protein CASSIAEGANTGELFF.

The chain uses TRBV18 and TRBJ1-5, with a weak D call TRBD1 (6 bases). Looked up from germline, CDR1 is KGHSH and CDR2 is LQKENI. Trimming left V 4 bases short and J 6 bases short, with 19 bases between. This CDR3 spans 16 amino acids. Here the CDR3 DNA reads TGTGCCAGCTCACAATCCGGGACACCCCAGTTTCAGCCCCAGCATTTT. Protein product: CASSQSGTPQFQPQHF.